A selection of T cell receptor gamma chains follows, all from one sample in a study of intestinal T cells in coeliac disease. TCRdb reanalysed the multiplex PCR reads with CATT. The sample lists around 990 gamma-chain clones; about 52% were seen once. Input material: a duodenal biopsy. These receptors all stem from a human donor with celiac disease. Each CDR3 is given with its conserved first and last residue. Clone size appears in some rows only: once, few, many, or a class for an expanded clone.

clone_size	j_call	v_call	cdr3_aa	cdr3_nt
-	TRGJP2	TRGV4	CATWAPFLVGDWIKTF	TGTGCCACCTGGGCCCCCTTTTTGGTCGGGGATTGGATCAAGACGTTT
once	TRGJP1	TRGV10	CAAWVPNTTGWFKIF	TGTGCTGCGTGGGTGCCAAATACCACTGGTTGGTTCAAGATATTT
-	TRGJP1	TRGV10	CAALGPRGWFKIF	TGTGCTGCGTTGGGACCTCGGGGTTGGTTCAAGATATTT
-	TRGJP2	TRGV2	CADLGRALSDWIKTF	TGTGCCGACCTGGGACGGGCCCTTAGCGATTGGATCAAGACGTTT
large	TRGJP1	TRGV8	CATWDSSTGWFKIF	TGTGCCACCTGGGATAGTTCCACTGGTTGGTTCAAGATATTT
-	TRGJ1/TRGJ2	TRGV4	CATWDVYKKLF	TGTGCCACCTGGGATGTTTATAAGAAACTCTTT
large	TRGJ1/TRGJ2	TRGV2	CATWAEFYYKKLF	TGTGCCACCTGGGCCGAATTTTATTATAAGAAACTCTTT
once	TRGJP1	TRGV5	CATWDRPENFTGWFKIF	TGTGCCACCTGGGACAGGCCGGAGAATTTCACTGGTTGGTTCAAGATATTT
-	TRGJP1	TRGV8	CATWNFGFKIF	TGTGCCACCTGGAATTTTGGGTTCAAGATATTT
large	TRGJP1	TRGV4	CATWEANTTGWFKIF	TGTGCCACCTGGGAGGCCAATACCACTGGTTGGTTCAAGATATTT
large	TRGJP1	TRGV10	CAAWDRTTGWFKIF	TGTGCTGCGTGGGATCGCACCACTGGTTGGTTCAAGATATTT
-	TRGJ1/TRGJ2	TRGV8	CATWDRHEIISQDIYKKLF	TGTGCCACCTGGGATAGGCACGAGATCATTTCTCAGGATATTTATAAGAAACTCTTT
few	TRGJ1/TRGJ2	TRGV2	CATWGRGSYKKLF	TGTGCCACCTGGGGACGGGGCTCTTATAAGAAACTCTTT
-	TRGJ1/TRGJ2	TRGV4	CATWEARNPTYYKKLF	TGTGCCACCTGGGAGGCCCGGAATCCCACTTATTATAAGAAACTCTTT
-	TRGJP1	TRGV5	CATRDCHSWFKIF	TGTGCCACCCGGGATTGTCACAGTTGGTTCAAGATATTT
-	TRGJP1	TRGV10	CAASFTGWFKIF	TGTGCTGCGTCGTTCACTGGTTGGTTCAAGATATTT